This T cell receptor (beta chain) was sequenced in a study of blood T cell repertoires in COVID-19 (dated by TCRdb to 2018 to 2021). The study in broad terms: Collaborator samples came from the United States, Italy and Spain and covered acute and convalescent phases of COVID-19. The material from the prospective study consisted of cDNA or gDNA derived from T cells, B-cell-depleted T cells, or PBMCs. Subjects who had been exposed to COVID-19, were actively infected with it, or had recovered from it provided the deeply sampled blood TCRbeta repertoires that made up the dataset. The repertoires were released in a freely available public database meant as a resource for research on the immune response to SARS-CoV-2. The samples were drawn from the first 160 participants of the ongoing ImmuneRACE study and from 1,254 subjects provided by 6 global collaborators. Sample metadata almost always included a de-identified subject ID, COVID-19 status, age in years and sex. Where available, HLA class I and class II types were obtained from metadata supplied by the sample provider rather than from assay-based typing.

Participants in the prospective study were aged 18 to 89 years, lived in about two dozen United States geographic areas, and enrolled through a virtual design. Cohort assignment in the prospective study relied on participant-reported clinical history from a screening survey and a study questionnaire. Recovered participants in ImmuneRACE Cohort 3 were defined as having two consecutive negative NP/OP PCR tests, clearance from a healthcare professional, or resolution of symptoms. Mobile phlebotomists in the prospective study collected whole blood, serum and a nasopharyngeal or oropharyngeal swab from every participant. Over a roughly 2-month period, participants in the prospective study had the option of providing additional blood draws and questionnaires. Before DNA extraction, blood samples from the prospective study were shipped at room temperature or frozen. Measured from the cysteine to the phenylalanine, the CDR3 is 15 residues long. Only CDR3 DNA remains: 45 bases, in frame from the first base. V is cut by 0 bases and J by 2 bases, and the space between the germline ends is 7 bases. CDR1 and CDR2 are read off the germline V gene (reference sequence) as LNHDA and SQIVND.

Results the study describes overall, beyond this receptor: The amount of clinical and demographic metadata varied by source and participant and was provided uncurated.

In this sample, this clone turned up once. Its antigen target is currently unknown. No much larger clone is present one base from it, and per-base qualities are unavailable. TCRbeta CDR3 regions were amplified from genomic DNA by means of the immunoSEQ Assay, a bias-controlled multiplex PCR. On the authors' methods: Within the assay, amplification of reference gene primers was used to estimate how many nucleated cells each sample contained. To quantify the absolute abundance of each unique TCRbeta CDR3 rearrangement, sequence reads were collapsed and filtered. For each sample, productive Simpson clonality was calculated as the square root of Simpson's diversity index over productive rearrangements. TCRdb limited this immuneACCESS table to in-frame rearrangements with V and J called. A share of clones is missing; checked studies link under half to unresolved V genes, and the rest is unexplained. The V and J calls and clone size come from that table; D and trimming were worked out from the DNA. For this sample the table gives some 250,000 clones, of which about nine tenths were detected only once. In total, the top ten clones hold around a sixth of the sample.

This TCR was sampled from a man aged 18 to 29 who had recovered from COVID-19. Sequencing was carried out using PBMCs or T cells enriched from blood (not recorded which). The chain employs TRBV19 and TRBJ1-4; the D gene lacks a confident call. The DNA sequence follows: TGTGCCAGTAGTATAGAAATCGGGACTAATGAAAAACTGTTTTTT. This gives the protein CASSIEIGTNEKLFF.